The T cell receptor (beta chain) described here comes from a study of Graves' ophthalmopathy and Graves' hyperthyroidism listed by TCRdb under 2018. Regarding the study in general: Stable hyperthyroidism was defined as no progression to ophthalmopathy within 18 months of follow-up. In total, 135 blood samples were TCR-sequenced: 43 ophthalmopathy, approximately 80 hyperthyroidism and some 17 hyperthyroidism-to-ophthalmopathy patients. To explore V-J signatures that distinguish ophthalmopathy from hyperthyroidism, a discovery set of 100 patients was enrolled, made up of 43 with ophthalmopathy and some 58 with stable hyperthyroidism. The study used signatures of the TCR beta repertoire to tell Graves' ophthalmopathy apart from Graves' hyperthyroidism and to predict which patients would progress to ophthalmopathy. For independent validation, a separate cohort was made up of around 19 hyperthyroidism patients plus 17 patients who later progressed from hyperthyroidism to ophthalmopathy. In six hyperthyroidism patients, T-cell repertoires of thyroid tissue and blood were compared. After sampling, hyperthyroidism patients received methimazole starting at 30 mg daily, and ophthalmopathy patients received high-dose intravenous methylprednisolone. General study outcomes and caveats: No statistical method was used to set the sample size in advance, and the investigators knew which group each participant was assigned to. Most expanded thyroid clonotypes with a frequency above 0.001 also appeared in blood, which suggests that blood repertoires may reflect the immune response in the thyroid. In cross-validation, the 13-signature model distinguished ophthalmopathy from stable hyperthyroidism with approximately 88% sensitivity and 81.08% specificity, and in the test set the corresponding values were about 80% and 75%. In validation, the model predicted ophthalmopathy progression with less than 71% sensitivity and approximately 78% specificity; some 13 predicted patients were CT-confirmed with GO in a median of approximately six months.

This clonotype came up many times. Which antigen it targets is not known. Base-call qualities are not available, and no considerably larger clone is one nucleotide away. Hyperthyroidism patients were newly diagnosed, with disease duration under 2 months, and aged 18 to 65 years. Patients with other autoimmune diseases, uncontrolled infections, pregnancy or lactation were excluded. Diagnosis was based on clinical symptoms, serum thyroxine, TRAb, thyroid ultrasound and orbital computed tomography. Total RNA was extracted with Trizol reagent and quality-checked on an Agilent 2100 Bioanalyzer. As encoded in the germline V gene, CDR1 is SGHTA while CDR2 is FQGNSA. The CDR3, cysteine through phenylalanine, is 14 amino acids long. Only CDR3 DNA is held: 42 bases, read in frame from base 1. A distance of 15 bases separates the germline ends of V and J, which lose 4 bases and 5 bases respectively. For repertoire sequencing, TCR beta CDR3 regions were amplified from RNA transcripts. The first round was an RT-PCR using HTBI primers with the Qiagen OneStep RT-PCR kit, and this first round was followed by a second-round multiplex PCR, then size selection and purification. Sequencing of the libraries was carried out on an Illumina HiSeq2000 in paired-end mode with 100 bp reads. The study's processing was this. SOAPnuke was used to process the reads, throwing out any read that had adapters, had uncalled bases, had a mean Phred below 15, or lacked an exact constant-primer or identifier match. High-quality paired reads were merged with COPE v1.2.5. Each unique nucleotide sequence was treated as a clonotype, and MiTCR v1.1 was used to align the clonotypes to the IMGT TRB V, D and J references. The analysis was limited to V-J combinations with a frequency above 0.0001, which together covered approximately 99% of the repertoires. A TCR clonal expansion and chaos score per V-J combination was defined as the ratio of F50 clonal expansion to chaos observed in the TCRdist matrix. Welch's t-statistics and random forest were used to narrow the features down to more than 10 V-J combinations, which were then fed into a naive Bayes classifier. The similarity between thyroid and blood repertoires was quantified using the Morisita-Horn index. TCRdb reworked the public reads: Q25 trimming with fastp, MiXCR clone assembly, productive beta chains retained. Rows with one shared CDR3 protein collapse into an entry with the most common genes and DNA. The V and J calls here are based on TCRdb, not the publication. The sample table holds a few hundred thousand distinct CDR3 sequences, of which roughly 40% were seen once. 4% to 5% of the sample belongs to the ten largest clones.

The TCR sequence derives from an adult man with Graves' hyperthyroidism. The chain was built from TRBV7-2 and TRBJ2-7; a tentative D call is TRBD2 (6 bases match). Sequencing used peripheral blood or thyroid tissue (not recorded which). The CDR3 corresponds to CASSSGTPKDEQYF. The DNA sequence is given as TGTGCCAGCAGCTCCGGGACTCCGAAGGACGAGCAGTACTTC.